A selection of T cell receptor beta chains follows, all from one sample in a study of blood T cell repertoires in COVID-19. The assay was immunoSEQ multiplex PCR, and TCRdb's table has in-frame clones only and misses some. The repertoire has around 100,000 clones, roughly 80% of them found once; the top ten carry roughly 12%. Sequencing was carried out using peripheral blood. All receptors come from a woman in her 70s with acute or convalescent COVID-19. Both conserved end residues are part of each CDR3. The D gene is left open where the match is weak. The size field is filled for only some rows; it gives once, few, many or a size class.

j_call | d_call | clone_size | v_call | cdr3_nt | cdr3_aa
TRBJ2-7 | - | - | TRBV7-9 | TGTGCCAGCAGTTCTCAGGGCTACGAGCAGTACTTC | CASSSQGYEQYF
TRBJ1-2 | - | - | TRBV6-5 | TGTGCCAGCAGGCTAGACAGCCCTGGCTACACCTTC | CASRLDSPGYTF
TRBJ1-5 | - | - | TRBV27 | TGTGCCAGCAGGCTAGGGTGGGAGGGCAATCAGCCCCAGCATTTT | CASRLGWEGNQPQHF
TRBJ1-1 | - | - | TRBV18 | TGTGCCAGCTCACCAACCACAGAGGGGAACACTGAAGCTTTCTTT | CASSPTTEGNTEAFF
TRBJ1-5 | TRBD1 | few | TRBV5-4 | TGTGCCAGCAGCATTGACAGGGAACAGCCCCAGCATTTT | CASSIDREQPQHF
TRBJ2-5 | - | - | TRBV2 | TGTGCCAGCAGCTTTACATACCAAGAGACCCAGTACTTC | CASSFTYQETQYF
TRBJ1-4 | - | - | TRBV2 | TGTGCCAGCAGTGAAGCTCTACAGGTTAATGAAAAACTGTTTTTT | CASSEALQVNEKLFF
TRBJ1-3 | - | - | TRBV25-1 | TGTGCCAGCAGTCAGAGGAATCGGAACACCATATATTTT | CASSQRNRNTIYF
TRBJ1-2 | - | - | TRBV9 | TGTGCCAGCAGCGTAATAGGGGGCTATGGCTACACCTTC | CASSVIGGYGYTF
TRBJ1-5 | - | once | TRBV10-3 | TGTGCCATCAGTGTCCAGGAAAATCAGCCCCAGCATTTT | CAISVQENQPQHF
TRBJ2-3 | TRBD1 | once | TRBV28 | TGTGCCAGCGTTACAGACAGGGGGGTCCCAGATACGCAGTATTTT | CASVTDRGVPDTQYF
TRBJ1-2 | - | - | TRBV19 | TGTGCCAGTAGTATGGTACAGGGAACTAACTATGGCTACACCTTC | CASSMVQGTNYGYTF
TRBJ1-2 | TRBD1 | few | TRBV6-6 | TGTGCCAGCAGTCCTCGGGGACAGCCAGGGGGCTACACCTTC | CASSPRGQPGGYTF
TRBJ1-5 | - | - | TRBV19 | TGTGCCAGTAGTAACCCAGGAAATCAGCCCCAGCATTTT | CASSNPGNQPQHF
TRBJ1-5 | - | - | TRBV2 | TGTGCCAGCACCGAAGATAAAGGGGATCAGCCCCAGCATTTT | CASTEDKGDQPQHF
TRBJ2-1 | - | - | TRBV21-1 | TGTGCCAGCAGCTTACCCGGGACTAGCGGGGGCGATGAGCAGTTCTTC | CASSLPGTSGGDEQFF
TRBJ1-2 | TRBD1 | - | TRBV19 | TGTGCCAGTAGATTCCAGACAGGGAACTATGGCTACACCTTC | CASRFQTGNYGYTF
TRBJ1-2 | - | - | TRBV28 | TGTGCCAGCAGCCGGGGGGGGACTGTATATGGCTACACCTTC | CASSRGGTVYGYTF
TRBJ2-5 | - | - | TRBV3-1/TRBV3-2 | TGTGCCAGCAGCCCGCCGCGAGAGACCCAGTACTTC | CASSPPRETQYF
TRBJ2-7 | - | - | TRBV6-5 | TGTGCCAGCAGTTCCCGGGACTTCTACGAGCAGTACTTC | CASSSRDFYEQYF
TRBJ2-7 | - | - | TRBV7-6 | TGTGCCAGCAGCTCTTACGGCAGGGGCTTCGACGAGCAGTACTTC | CASSSYGRGFDEQYF
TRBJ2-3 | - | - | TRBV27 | TGTGCCAGCAGTTCTGAAGGGAGGCCCACAGATACGCAGTATTTT | CASSSEGRPTDTQYF
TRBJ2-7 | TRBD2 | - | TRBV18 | TGTGCCAGCAAACCGGAGTTAACTAGCGGCCACCCCTACGAGCAGTACTTC | CASKPELTSGHPYEQYF
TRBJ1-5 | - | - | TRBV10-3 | TGTGCCATCAGTGAGTCCGGGAACAATCAGCCCCAGCATTTT | CAISESGNNQPQHF
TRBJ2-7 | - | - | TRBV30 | TGTGCCTGGAGACCTACAGGGTACCCTGACTACGAGCAGTACTTC | CAWRPTGYPDYEQYF
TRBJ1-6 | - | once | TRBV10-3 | TGTGCCATCACTCCCGGGAGTGAGTCACCCCCCCACTTT | CAITPGSESPPHF
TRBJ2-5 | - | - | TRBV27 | TGTGCCAGCAGTTTAATGTCGGGGGATCAAGAGACCCAGTACTTC | CASSLMSGDQETQYF
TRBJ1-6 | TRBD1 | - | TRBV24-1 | TGTGCCACCAGTGATTTGGGACAGGGGGCCTCCTATAATTCACCCCTCCACTTT | CATSDLGQGASYNSPLHF
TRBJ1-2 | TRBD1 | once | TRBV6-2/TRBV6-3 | TGTGCCAGCAGTTATGGGGACAGGGGAAGGAGCGGCTACACCTTC | CASSYGDRGRSGYTF
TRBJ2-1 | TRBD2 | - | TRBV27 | TGTGCCCGGGGGGGGGCCGACAATGAGCAGTTCTTC | CARGGADNEQFF
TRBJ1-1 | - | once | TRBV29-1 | TGCAGCGTTGGGGCAGAAGGCACTGAAGCTTTCTTT | CSVGAEGTEAFF
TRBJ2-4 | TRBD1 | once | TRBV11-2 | TGTGCCAGCAGTCCGAGGACAGGGGGGTTATTTGGCATTCAGTACTTC | CASSPRTGGLFGIQYF
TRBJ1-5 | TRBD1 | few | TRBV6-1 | TGTGCCAGCAGTGACATGATTGGGACAGGGGGACAGCAGCCCCAGCATTTT | CASSDMIGTGGQQPQHF
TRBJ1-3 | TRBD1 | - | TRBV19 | TGTGCCAGTAGTGTCCCACAGGGGGCTAGTGGAAACACCATATATTTT | CASSVPQGASGNTIYF
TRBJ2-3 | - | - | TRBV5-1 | TGCGCCAGCAGCTTGGGAGGCGGGGTCACAGATACGCAGTATTTT | CASSLGGGVTDTQYF
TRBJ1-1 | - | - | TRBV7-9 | TGTGCCAGCAGCAACACATGGAACACTGAAGCTTTCTTT | CASSNTWNTEAFF
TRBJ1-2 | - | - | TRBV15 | TGTGCCACCAGCAGTCAATTCAGGGGCCATTCTGGCTACACCTTC | CATSSQFRGHSGYTF
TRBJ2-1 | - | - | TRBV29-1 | TGCAGCGTTGTAAGTGGGGCTCTCTCCTACAATGAGCAGTTCTTC | CSVVSGALSYNEQFF
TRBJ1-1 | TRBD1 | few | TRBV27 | TGTGCCAGCAGTCCCAGGGGGCAGAACACTGAAGCTTTCTTT | CASSPRGQNTEAFF
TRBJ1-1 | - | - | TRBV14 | TGTGCCAGCAGCCAGTTTCCCGGTACTGAAGCTTTCTTT | CASSQFPGTEAFF
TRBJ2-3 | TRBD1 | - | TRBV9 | TGTGCCAGCAGCGCCGGGGACAGGGACATCACAGATACGCAGTATTTT | CASSAGDRDITDTQYF
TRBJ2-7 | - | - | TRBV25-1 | TGTGCCAGCAGTGCCCTAGGACACTCCTACGAGCAGTACTTC | CASSALGHSYEQYF
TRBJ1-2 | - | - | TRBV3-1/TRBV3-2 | TGTGCCAGCAGCCACCCAGGGAGGACCTATGGCTACACCTTC | CASSHPGRTYGYTF
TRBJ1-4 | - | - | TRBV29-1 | TGCAGCGTTTGGGTCAGGGTTAATGAAAAACTGTTTTTT | CSVWVRVNEKLFF
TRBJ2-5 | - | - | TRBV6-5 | TGTGCCAGCACTCCCTTGGTGAGGCAGGGTGAGACCCAGTACTTC | CASTPLVRQGETQYF
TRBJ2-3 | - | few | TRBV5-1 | TGCGCCAGCAGCCCGAGCACAGATACGCAGTATTTT | CASSPSTDTQYF
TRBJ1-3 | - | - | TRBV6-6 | TGTGCCAGCAGTTACCCCGACAGCCTAGGCGGAAACACCATATATTTT | CASSYPDSLGGNTIYF
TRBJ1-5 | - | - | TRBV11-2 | TGTGCCAGCAGCTTAGATGCCTCAGGGTGGTATAGCAATCAGCCCCAGCATTTT | CASSLDASGWYSNQPQHF
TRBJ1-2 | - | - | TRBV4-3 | TGCGCCAGCAGCTCCCGGACAGCGCTCTATGGCTACACCTTC | CASSSRTALYGYTF
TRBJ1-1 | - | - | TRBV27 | TGTGCCAGCAGTTTATACCGGGGTACTGAAGCTTTCTTT | CASSLYRGTEAFF
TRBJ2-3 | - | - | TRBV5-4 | TGTGCCAGCAGCTCACTGCAGACAGAGTTTCAGGATACGCAGTATTTT | CASSSLQTEFQDTQYF
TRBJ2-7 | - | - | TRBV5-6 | TGTGCCAGCAGCTTGGACAGGACCGCCTACGAGCAGTACTTC | CASSLDRTAYEQYF
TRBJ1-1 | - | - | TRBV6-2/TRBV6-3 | TGTGCCAGCAGCCGACCGACGGACATCGCAGCTTTCTTT | CASSRPTDIAAFF
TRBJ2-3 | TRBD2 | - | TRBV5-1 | TGCGCCAGCAGAGTGGCGGGGGGTATAGATACGCAGTATTTT | CASRVAGGIDTQYF
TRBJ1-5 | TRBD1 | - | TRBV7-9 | TGTGCCAGCAGCTTAGCGACAGGGGAGAATCAGCCCCAGCATTTT | CASSLATGENQPQHF
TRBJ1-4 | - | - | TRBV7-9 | TGTGCCAGCAGCTTAGTAGGGAGCGGAAATGAAAAACTGTTTTTT | CASSLVGSGNEKLFF
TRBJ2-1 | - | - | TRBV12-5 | TGTGCTAGTGGGGGCCGAAATGAGCAGTTCTTC | CASGGRNEQFF